Each of the 23 T cell receptor beta chains below was sequenced from the same sample in a study of blood T cell repertoires in COVID-19. Repertoires were generated with immunoSEQ multiplex PCR, while TCRdb's copy carries only in-frame clones and drops some. The table records fewer than 400,000 clones, roughly 89% of them present only once. Sequenced input: PBMCs or T cells enriched from blood (not recorded which). Receptor source: a man aged 60-69 years who had recovered from COVID-19.

This chain joins TRBV20-1 and TRBJ1-1; D is possibly TRBD1 (5 bases). The V end was cut by 3 bases, the J end by 0 bases, with 11 bases between. Germline V gene sequence: CDR1 DFQATT, CDR2 SNEGSKA (reference sequence). The CDR3 consists of 14 residues. The CDR3 loop reads CSASRGGLNTEAFF. Written as DNA, the CDR3 is TGCAGTGCTAGTCGCGGGGGGTTGAACACTGAAGCTTTCTTT.

This sequence joins TRBV27 and TRBJ1-3, with D tentatively TRBD1 (6 bases). CDR1 is MNHEY and CDR2 is SMNVEV in the germline V gene (reference sequence). The germline V and J ends were trimmed by 5 bases and 0 bases, with 14 bases remaining between them. The CDR3 consists of 16 residues. CDR3 loop: CASSPSGAISGNTIYF. The CDR3 region has the DNA TGTGCCAGCAGTCCGTCAGGGGCCATCTCTGGAAACACCATATATTTT.

The DNA for the CDR3 is TGTGCCAGCAGCGTAGGACAGAGCTCCTATAATTCACCCCTCCACTTT. This encodes CASSVGQSSYNSPLHF. The gene calls are TRBV9 and TRBJ1-6, with D possibly matching TRBD1 (5 bases). In germline, CDR1 is SGDLS, CDR2 YYNGEE. V lost 0 bases and J 0 bases, leaving 7 bases between the germline ends. CDR3 length: 16 amino acids.

The V and J genes are TRBV6-1 and TRBJ1-4; D unclear. The V gene's germline CDR1 is MNHNS and CDR2 SASEGT. This CDR3 has 16 residues. Between the trimmed V and J ends, which lost 0 bases and 7 bases, there was a span of 15 bases. DNA for the CDR3: TGTGCCAGCAGTGAAGCAGGTCGGCAGAGAGGTGAAAAACTGTTTTTT. Its protein is CASSEAGRQRGEKLFF.

This chain connects TRBV4-2 to TRBJ2-1; 7 positions match TRBD2. The CDR3 length is 15 residues. The germline CDR1 and CDR2 sequences are LGHNA and YNFKEQ. V dropped 1 base and J dropped 9; count of bases not matched to a gene: 9. The CDR3 reads CASSQGWREIGEQFF. The CDR3, as DNA: TGTGCCAGCAGCCAAGGCTGGCGGGAGATTGGTGAGCAGTTCTTC.

The rearrangement links TRBV6-5 to TRBJ2-1; perhaps TRBD1 as D (6 bases). Germline V gene data show CDR1 as MNHEY and CDR2 as SVGAGI. Between the trimmed V and J ends, which lost 6 bases and 0 bases, there was a span of 9 bases. The CDR3 length is 14 residues. The DNA for the CDR3 is TGTGCCAGCAGGGGACACGTCTCCTACAATGAGCAGTTCTTC. Translating it yields CASRGHVSYNEQFF.

In nucleotides, the CDR3 is TGTGCCAGCAGCCAAGAGGCAGGGATATTCTATGGCTACACCTTC. Amino acid sequence: CASSQEAGIFYGYTF. The chain couples TRBV4-2 to TRBJ1-2; possibly TRBD1 for D (5 bases). Germline V lookup: CDR1 LGHNA, CDR2 YNFKEQ. This CDR3 spans 15 amino acids. Deletions cut 0 bases from V and 4 bases from J, with 12 bases between.

The chain recombines TRBV2 with TRBJ1-1; maybe TRBD1 (6 bases). Trimming shortened V by 6 bases and J by 4 bases, and 15 bases separated the two germline ends. The CDR3 is 14 amino acids. Per the germline V gene, CDR1 is SNHLY and CDR2 is FYNNEI. The CDR3 sequence: CASRYRERTTEAFF. Written as DNA, the CDR3 is TGTGCCAGCAGATACAGGGAGAGGACCACTGAAGCTTTCTTT.

The rearrangement links TRBV28 to TRBJ1-2; unclear D gene. Trimming shortened V by 7 bases and J by 2 bases, and 14 bases separated the two germline ends. This CDR3 is 14 amino acids long. The germline gives CDR1 MDHEN, CDR2 SYDVKM. The chain's CDR3 is CASTLSGRNYGYTF. CDR3 nucleotides: TGTGCCAGCACCCTGAGTGGGAGGAACTATGGCTACACCTTC.

The chain carries TRBV4-1 and TRBJ1-2, with D unclear. The V and J ends lost 1 base and 5 bases respectively, with 11 bases between them. The CDR3 runs to 14 residues. CDR1 is MGHRA, CDR2 YSYEKL, per germline. The CDR3 here is CASSQAGEGYGYTF. The CDR3 DNA reads as TGCGCCAGCAGCCAAGCCGGGGAAGGGTATGGCTACACCTTC.

In DNA, the CDR3 is TGCGCCAGCAGCTTGGATCAGGGCTCCACAGATACGCAGTATTTT. Protein product: CASSLDQGSTDTQYF. The chain uses TRBV5-1 and TRBJ2-3; the D gene is possibly TRBD1 (5 bases). Trimming removed 0 bases at V and 2 bases at J, with 10 bases between. Germline CDR1 and CDR2: SGHRS and YFSETQ. CDR3 size: 15 residues. Together with reference TRBV5-1 and TRBJ2-3, the CDR3 gives the full variable domain: KAGVTQTPRYLIKTRGQQVTLSCSPISGHRSVSWYQQTPGQGLQFLFEYFSETQRNKGNFPGRFSGRQFSNSRSEMNVSTLELGDSALYLCASSLDQGSTDTQYFGPGTRLTVL.

The chain carries TRBV18 and TRBJ2-7; 12 nucleotides align to TRBD1. Trimming cost V 3 bases and J 1 base; bases outside gene matches: 10. Germline CDR1 is KGHSH and CDR2 is LQKENI. This CDR3 has 18 amino acids. For the CDR3, the DNA is TGTGCCAGCTCACCCCTCGGGACAGGGGGCTCGGGTTCCTACGAGCAGTACTTC. Its protein is CASSPLGTGGSGSYEQYF.

V usage is TRBV6-5 and J usage is TRBJ1-2, with 8 positions matching TRBD1. The CDR3 sequence is 14 residues long. Germline V gene lookup returns CDR1 MNHEY and CDR2 SVGAGI. The V gene end was trimmed by 5 bases and the J gene end by 8 bases; junction bases not matched to a gene: 10. CDR3 in amino acids: CASSPSDRVRGYTF. The CDR3 DNA is TGTGCCAGCAGTCCGTCGGACAGGGTGCGGGGCTACACCTTC.

The chain employs TRBV25-1 and TRBJ1-3, with D perhaps TRBD1 (6 bases). V lost 4 bases and J lost 0, with 13 bases in between. The CDR3 loop spans 16 amino acids. Looked up from germline, CDR1 is MGHDK and CDR2 is SYGVNS. CDR3 bases: TGTGCCAGCAGTGGGCATTGGGGGCCCTCTGGAAACACCATATATTTT. Translated: CASSGHWGPSGNTIYF.

This clone turned up a few times. This chain joins TRBV14 and TRBJ1-1, with D perhaps TRBD1 (5 bases). The germline CDR1 and CDR2 sequences are SGHDN and FVKESK. The V gene lost 4 bases and the J gene lost 5 bases, with 23 bases spanning the gap. The CDR3 sequence is 17 residues long. The CDR3 region has the DNA TGTGCCAGCAGCCGGGCTCGATTGGGGGGAGGGAGAACTGAAGCTTTCTTT. Residues: CASSRARLGGGRTEAFF.

CDR3 sequence (DNA): TGTGCCAGCAGTTCACTCTTCCCAGAGGGTGGCTACACCTTC. This gives the protein CASSSLFPEGGYTF. The chain employs TRBV6-5 and TRBJ1-2, with D hard to call. This CDR3 is 14 amino acids long. Between the trimmed V and J ends, which lost 4 bases and 7 bases, there was a span of 16 bases. Germline CDR1 is MNHEY and CDR2 is SVGAGI.

This clone was observed once. The chain combines TRBV19 with TRBJ2-2; D is possibly TRBD2 (5 bases). Germline V gene lookup returns CDR1 LNHDA and CDR2 SQIVND (reference sequence). V was shortened by 4 bases and J by 4 bases, with 13 bases between the two germline ends. CDR3 length equals 15 residues. This CDR3 is CASSRADFLTGELFF. CDR3 DNA sequence: TGTGCCAGTAGTAGGGCGGACTTCCTCACCGGGGAGCTGTTTTTT.

The chain carries TRBV7-3 and TRBJ2-2, with 8 bases lining up with TRBD1. J was trimmed by 0 bases and V by 5 bases; bases with no gene match: 5. The CDR3 loop spans 16 amino acids. Germline CDR1 is SGHTA and CDR2 is FQGTGA. The CDR3: CASSATGGANTGELFF. DNA of the CDR3: TGTGCCAGCAGCGCAACAGGGGGAGCGAACACCGGGGAGCTGTTTTTT.

The chain combines TRBV20-1 with TRBJ2-1; tentatively, D is TRBD1 (5 bases). The V end was cut by 3 bases, the J end by 10 bases, with 13 bases between. CDR1 is DFQATT, CDR2 SNEGSKA, per germline (reference sequence). The length of the CDR3 is 12 residues. This chain's CDR3 is CSASIREREQFF. The CDR3 nucleotides read TGCAGTGCTAGTATCAGGGAACGGGAGCAGTTCTTC.

CDR3: CASSPFGTSGYNEQFF. The DNA of the CDR3 is TGCGCCAGCAGCCCTTTCGGGACTAGCGGATACAATGAGCAGTTCTTC. The rearrangement uses TRBV5-1 and TRBJ2-1; TRBD2 aligns across 11 bases. With 4 bases clipped from V and 4 bases from J, the junction kept 7 bases outside the gene matches. From germline, CDR1 is SGHRS and CDR2 YFSETQ. CDR3 length equals 16 residues.

For the CDR3, the DNA is TGTGCCAGCAGTCCTACAGGTCCCTATGAAAAACTGTTTTTT. Residues: CASSPTGPYEKLFF. V gene TRBV28 combines with J gene TRBJ1-4; maybe TRBD1 (5 bases). The CDR3 runs to 14 residues. Germline V CDR1 and CDR2: MDHEN, SYDVKM. The germline V and J ends were trimmed by 5 bases and 6 bases, with 13 bases remaining between them.

This rearrangement joins TRBV18 to TRBJ2-5; no clear D gene. Germline loops: CDR1 KGHSH, CDR2 LQKENI. Trimming cost V 2 bases and J 0 bases, with 13 bases left between them. This CDR3 is 16 amino acids long. The CDR3 spells CASSPMQYPYQETQYF. In nucleotides, the CDR3 is TGTGCCAGCTCACCAATGCAGTACCCGTACCAAGAGACCCAGTACTTC.

The chain couples TRBV6-5 to TRBJ1-2; 8 positions match TRBD1. V was pared by 6 bases and J by 3 bases, with 3 bases of the junction left unmatched. Germline values: CDR1 MNHEY, CDR2 SVGAGI. The CDR3 totals 13 residues. For the CDR3, the DNA is TGTGCCAGCAGACCGGGACAGGACTATGGCTACACCTTC. Protein: CASRPGQDYGYTF.